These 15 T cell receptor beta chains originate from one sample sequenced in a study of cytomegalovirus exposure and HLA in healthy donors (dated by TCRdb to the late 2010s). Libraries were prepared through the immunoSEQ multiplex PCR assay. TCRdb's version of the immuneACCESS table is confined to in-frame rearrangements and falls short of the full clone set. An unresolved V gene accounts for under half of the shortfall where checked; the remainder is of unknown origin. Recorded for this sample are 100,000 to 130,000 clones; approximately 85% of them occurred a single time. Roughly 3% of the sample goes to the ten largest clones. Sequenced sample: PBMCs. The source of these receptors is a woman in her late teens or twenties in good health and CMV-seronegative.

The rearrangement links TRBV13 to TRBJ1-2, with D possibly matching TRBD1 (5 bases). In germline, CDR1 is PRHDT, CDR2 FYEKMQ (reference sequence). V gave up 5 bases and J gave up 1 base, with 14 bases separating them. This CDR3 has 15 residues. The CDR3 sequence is CASSQRGRLNYGYTF. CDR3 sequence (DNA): TGTGCCAGCAGCCAAAGGGGCAGACTTAACTATGGCTACACCTTC.

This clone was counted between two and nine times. In DNA, the CDR3 is TGTGCCTGGGACAACAGGGGTTTCACTGAAGCTTTCTTT. This gives the protein CAWDNRGFTEAFF. This chain links TRBV30 with TRBJ1-1, with 7 bases aligning to TRBD1. Per germline, CDR1 GTSNPN and CDR2 SVGIG (reference sequence). J was trimmed by 4 bases and V by 5 bases; bases with no gene match: 7. The CDR3 has 13 amino acids.

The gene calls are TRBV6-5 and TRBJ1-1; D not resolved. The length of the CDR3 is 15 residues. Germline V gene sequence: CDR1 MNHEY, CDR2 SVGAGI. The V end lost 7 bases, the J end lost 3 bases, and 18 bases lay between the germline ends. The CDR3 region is CASTISGGLDTEAFF. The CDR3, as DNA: TGTGCCAGCACCATCAGCGGCGGCCTTGACACTGAAGCTTTCTTT.

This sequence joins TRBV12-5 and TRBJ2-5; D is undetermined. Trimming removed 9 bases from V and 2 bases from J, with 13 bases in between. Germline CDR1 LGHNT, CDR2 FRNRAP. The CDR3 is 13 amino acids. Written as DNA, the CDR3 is TGTGCTAGCTCTTCAGGATTTCAAGAGACCCAGTACTTC. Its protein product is CASSSGFQETQYF.

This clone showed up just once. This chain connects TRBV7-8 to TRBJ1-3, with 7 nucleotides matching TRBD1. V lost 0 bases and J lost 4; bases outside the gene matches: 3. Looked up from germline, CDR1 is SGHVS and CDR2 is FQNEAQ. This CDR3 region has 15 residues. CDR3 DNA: TGTGCCAGCAGCTTAGCCAGGGGGGAAGGAAACACCATATATTTT. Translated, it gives CASSLARGEGNTIYF.

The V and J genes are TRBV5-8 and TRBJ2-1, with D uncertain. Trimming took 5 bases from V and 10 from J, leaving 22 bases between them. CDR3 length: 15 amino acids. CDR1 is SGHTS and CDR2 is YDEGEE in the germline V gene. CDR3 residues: CASRARGTSPSEQFF. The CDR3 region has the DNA TGTGCCAGCAGGGCCAGAGGTACATCCCCAAGCGAGCAGTTCTTC. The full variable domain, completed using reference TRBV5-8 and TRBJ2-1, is EAGVTQSPTHLIKTRGQQATLRCSPISGHTSVYWYQQALGLGLQFLLWYDEGEERNRGNFPPRFSGRQFPNYSSELNVNALELEDSALYLCASRARGTSPSEQFFGPGTRLTVL.

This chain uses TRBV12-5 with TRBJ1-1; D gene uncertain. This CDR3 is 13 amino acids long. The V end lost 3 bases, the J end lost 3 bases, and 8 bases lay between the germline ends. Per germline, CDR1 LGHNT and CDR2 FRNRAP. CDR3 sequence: CASGFGGDTEAFF. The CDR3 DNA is TGTGCTAGTGGTTTTGGAGGAGACACTGAAGCTTTCTTT.

The DNA of the CDR3 is TGTGCCAGCGGCTCAGACAGGGTTAACTACAATGAGCAGTTCTTC. It yields the protein CASGSDRVNYNEQFF. The rearrangement joins TRBV2 to TRBJ2-1; 7 positions match TRBD1. The length of the CDR3 is 15 residues. V gave up 8 bases and J gave up 3 bases; unmatched junction bases: 10. Germline V gives CDR1 SNHLY, CDR2 FYNNEI.

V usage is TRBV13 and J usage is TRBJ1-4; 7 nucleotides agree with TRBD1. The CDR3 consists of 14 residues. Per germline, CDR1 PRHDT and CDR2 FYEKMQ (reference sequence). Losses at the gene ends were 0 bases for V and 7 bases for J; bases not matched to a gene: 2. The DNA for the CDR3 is TGTGCCAGCAGCTTAGGGACAGGGTTTGAAAAACTGTTTTTT. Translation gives CASSLGTGFEKLFF. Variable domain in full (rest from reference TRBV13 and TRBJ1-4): AAGVIQSPRHLIKEKRETATLKCYPIPRHDTVYWYQQGPGQDPQFLISFYEKMQSDKGSIPDRFSAQQFSDYHSELNMSSLELGDSALYFCASSLGTGFEKLFFGSGTQLSVL.

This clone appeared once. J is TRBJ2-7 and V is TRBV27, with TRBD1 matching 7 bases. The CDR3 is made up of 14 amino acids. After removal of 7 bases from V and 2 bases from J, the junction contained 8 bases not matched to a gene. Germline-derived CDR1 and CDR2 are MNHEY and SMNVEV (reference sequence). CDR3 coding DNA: TGTGCCAGCAACCGACTCGGACAGGCCTACGAGCAGTACTTC. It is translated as CASNRLGQAYEQYF.

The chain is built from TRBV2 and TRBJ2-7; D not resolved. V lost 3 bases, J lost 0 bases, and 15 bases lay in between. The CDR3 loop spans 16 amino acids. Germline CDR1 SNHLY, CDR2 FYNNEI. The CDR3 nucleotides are TGTGCCAGCAGTGAGGCCAAGTGGCGGCGCTCCTACGAGCAGTACTTC. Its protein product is CASSEAKWRRSYEQYF.

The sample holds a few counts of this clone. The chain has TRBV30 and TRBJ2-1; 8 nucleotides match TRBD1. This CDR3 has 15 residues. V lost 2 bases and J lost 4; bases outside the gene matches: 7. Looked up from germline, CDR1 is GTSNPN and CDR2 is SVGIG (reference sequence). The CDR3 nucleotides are TGTGCCTGGAGTAAATTGGACAGGGCATACAATGAGCAGTTCTTC. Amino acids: CAWSKLDRAYNEQFF. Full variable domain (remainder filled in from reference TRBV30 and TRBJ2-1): SQTIHQWPATLVQPVGSPLSLECTVEGTSNPNLYWYRQAAGRGLQLLFYSVGIGQISSEVPQNLSASRPQDRQFILSSKKLLLSDSGFYLCAWSKLDRAYNEQFFGPGTRLTVL.

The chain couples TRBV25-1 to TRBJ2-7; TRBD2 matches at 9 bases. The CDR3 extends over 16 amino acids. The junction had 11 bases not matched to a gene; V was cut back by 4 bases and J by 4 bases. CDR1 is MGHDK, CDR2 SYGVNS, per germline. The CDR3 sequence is CASSGGSGGPPYEQYF. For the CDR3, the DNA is TGTGCCAGCAGTGGGGGTAGCGGGGGCCCCCCGTACGAGCAGTACTTC.

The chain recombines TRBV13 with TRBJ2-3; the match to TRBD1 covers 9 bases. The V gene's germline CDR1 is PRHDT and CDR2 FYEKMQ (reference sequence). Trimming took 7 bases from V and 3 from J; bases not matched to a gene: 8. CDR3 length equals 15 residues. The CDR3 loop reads CASTLRQGVTDTQYF. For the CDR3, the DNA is TGTGCCAGCACCCTCCGACAGGGGGTTACAGATACGCAGTATTTT.

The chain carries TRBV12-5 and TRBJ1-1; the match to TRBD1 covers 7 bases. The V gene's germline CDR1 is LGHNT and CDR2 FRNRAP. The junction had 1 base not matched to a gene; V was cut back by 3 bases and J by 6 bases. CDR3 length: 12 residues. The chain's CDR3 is CASGFDRAEAFF. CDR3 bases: TGTGCTAGTGGTTTCGACAGGGCTGAAGCTTTCTTT. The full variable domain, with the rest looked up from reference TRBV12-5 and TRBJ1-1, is DARVTQTPRHKVTEMGQEVTMRCQPILGHNTVFWYRQTMMQGLELLAYFRNRAPLDDSGMPKDRFSAEMPDATLATLKIQPSEPRDSAVYFCASGFDRAEAFFGQGTRLTVV.